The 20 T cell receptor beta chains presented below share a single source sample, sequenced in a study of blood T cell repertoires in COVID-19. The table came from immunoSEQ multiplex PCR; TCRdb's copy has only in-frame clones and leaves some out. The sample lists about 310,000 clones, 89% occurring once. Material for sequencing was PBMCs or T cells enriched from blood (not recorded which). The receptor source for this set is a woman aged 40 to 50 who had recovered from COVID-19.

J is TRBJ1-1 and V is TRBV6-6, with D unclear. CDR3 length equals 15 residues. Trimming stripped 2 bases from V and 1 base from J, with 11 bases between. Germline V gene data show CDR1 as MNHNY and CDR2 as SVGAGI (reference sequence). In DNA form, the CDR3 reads TGTGCCAGCAGTTACGTCGGCACTAGGAACACTGAAGCTTTCTTT. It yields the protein CASSYVGTRNTEAFF.

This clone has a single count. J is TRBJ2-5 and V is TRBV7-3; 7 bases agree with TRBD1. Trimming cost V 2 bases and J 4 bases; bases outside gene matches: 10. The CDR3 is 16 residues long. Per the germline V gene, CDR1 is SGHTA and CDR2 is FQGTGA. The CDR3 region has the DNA TGTGCCAGCAGCTTAGGGAGACAGGGATTCCCAGAGACCCAGTACTTC. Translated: CASSLGRQGFPETQYF.

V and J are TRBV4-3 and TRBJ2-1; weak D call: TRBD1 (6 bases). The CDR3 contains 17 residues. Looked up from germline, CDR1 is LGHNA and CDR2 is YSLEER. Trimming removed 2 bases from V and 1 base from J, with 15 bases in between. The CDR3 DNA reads TGCGCCAGCAGCCAATACTCGTCCGGACAGTCCTACAATGAGCAGTTCTTC. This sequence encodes CASSQYSSGQSYNEQFF.

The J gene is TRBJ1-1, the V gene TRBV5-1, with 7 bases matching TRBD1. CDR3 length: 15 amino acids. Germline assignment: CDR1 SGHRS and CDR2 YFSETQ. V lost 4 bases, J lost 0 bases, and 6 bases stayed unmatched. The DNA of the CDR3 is TGCGCCAGCAGCGGGGGACAGCTCTTGAACACTGAAGCTTTCTTT. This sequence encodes CASSGGQLLNTEAFF.

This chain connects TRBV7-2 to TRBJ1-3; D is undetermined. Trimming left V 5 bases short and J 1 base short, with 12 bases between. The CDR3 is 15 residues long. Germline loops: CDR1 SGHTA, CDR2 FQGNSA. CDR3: CASSPSSPSGNTIYF. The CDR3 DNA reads TGTGCCAGCAGCCCTAGCTCCCCTTCTGGAAACACCATATATTTT.

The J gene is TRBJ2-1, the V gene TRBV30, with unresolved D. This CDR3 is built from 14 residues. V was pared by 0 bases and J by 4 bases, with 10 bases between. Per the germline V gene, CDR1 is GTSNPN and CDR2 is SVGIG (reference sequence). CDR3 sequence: CAWSVLNGYNEQFF. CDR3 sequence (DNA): TGTGCCTGGAGTGTACTCAACGGGTACAATGAGCAGTTCTTC. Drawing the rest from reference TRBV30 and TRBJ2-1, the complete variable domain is SQTIHQWPATLVQPVGSPLSLECTVEGTSNPNLYWYRQAAGRGLQLLFYSVGIGQISSEVPQNLSASRPQDRQFILSSKKLLLSDSGFYLCAWSVLNGYNEQFFGPGTRLTVL.

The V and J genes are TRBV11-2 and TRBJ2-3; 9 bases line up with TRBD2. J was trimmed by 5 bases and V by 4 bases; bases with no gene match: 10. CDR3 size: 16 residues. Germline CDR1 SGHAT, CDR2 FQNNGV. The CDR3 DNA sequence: TGTGCCAGCAGCTGGAATAGCGGGGGTACCGGAGATACGCAGTATTTT. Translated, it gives CASSWNSGGTGDTQYF.

This chain's CDR3 is CASSIGTSGGAPHEQYF. CDR3 coding DNA: TGCGCCAGCAGCATAGGGACTAGCGGGGGGGCTCCCCACGAGCAGTACTTC. The chain is built from TRBV5-1 and TRBJ2-7, with 16 bases aligning to TRBD2. CDR1 is SGHRS, CDR2 YFSETQ, per germline. Trimming removed 4 bases from V and 5 bases from J; junction bases left unmatched: 9. The length of the CDR3 is 17 residues.

The CDR3 DNA reads as TGTGCCAGCAGCTTAGCGGGAGGGCCCCATGAGCAGTTCTTC. Translated, it gives CASSLAGGPHEQFF. The chain employs TRBV11-3 and TRBJ2-1; the match to TRBD2 covers 8 bases. CDR1 is SGHNT, CDR2 YENEEA, per germline. V shed 1 base, J shed 8 bases, and the junction held 4 bases outside the gene matches. The CDR3 covers 14 residues.

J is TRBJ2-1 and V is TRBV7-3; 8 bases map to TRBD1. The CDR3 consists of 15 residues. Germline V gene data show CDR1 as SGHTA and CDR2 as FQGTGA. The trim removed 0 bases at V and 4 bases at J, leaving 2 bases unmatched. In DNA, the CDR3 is TGTGCCAGCAGCTTAACCCAGGGGGCATACAATGAGCAGTTCTTC. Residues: CASSLTQGAYNEQFF. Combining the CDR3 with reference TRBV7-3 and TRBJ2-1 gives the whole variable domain GAGVSQTPSNKVTEKGKYVELRCDPISGHTALYWYRQSLGQGPEFLIYFQGTGAADDSGLPNDRFFAVRPEGSVSTLKIQRTERGDSAVYLCASSLTQGAYNEQFFGPGTRLTVL.

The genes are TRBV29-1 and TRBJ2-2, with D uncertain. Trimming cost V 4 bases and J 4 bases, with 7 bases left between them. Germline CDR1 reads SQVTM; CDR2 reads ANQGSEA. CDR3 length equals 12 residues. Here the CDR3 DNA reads TGCAGCGTTGCAGCGTCCACCGGGGAGCTGTTTTTT. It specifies CSVAASTGELFF.

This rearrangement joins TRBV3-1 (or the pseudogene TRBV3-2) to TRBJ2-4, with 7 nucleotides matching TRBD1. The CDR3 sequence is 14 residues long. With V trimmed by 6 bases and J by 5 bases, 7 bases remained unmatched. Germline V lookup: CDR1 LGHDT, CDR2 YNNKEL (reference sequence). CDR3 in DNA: TGTGCCAGCAGGAAGGGGGCGATGCAAAACATTCAGTACTTC. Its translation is CASRKGAMQNIQYF.

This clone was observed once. CDR3 coding DNA: TGTGCCAGCAGGTCAGGTCTCAATCAGCCCCAGCATTTT. Protein: CASRSGLNQPQHF. The chain couples TRBV6-5 to TRBJ1-5; D is unclear. Germline V gene data show CDR1 as MNHEY and CDR2 as SVGAGI. CDR3 length: 13 amino acids. V was clipped by 6 bases and J by 3 bases, with 9 bases between them.

This CDR3 reads CASSQEWGGTPSTDTQYF. The DNA for the CDR3 is TGCGCCAGCAGCCAAGAGTGGGGGGGGACGCCTAGCACAGATACGCAGTATTTT. This chain joins TRBV4-3 and TRBJ2-3, with 7 bases fitting TRBD2. Trimming cost V 0 bases and J 0 bases; bases outside gene matches: 9. Germline V lookup: CDR1 LGHNA, CDR2 YSLEER. The CDR3 contains 18 residues.

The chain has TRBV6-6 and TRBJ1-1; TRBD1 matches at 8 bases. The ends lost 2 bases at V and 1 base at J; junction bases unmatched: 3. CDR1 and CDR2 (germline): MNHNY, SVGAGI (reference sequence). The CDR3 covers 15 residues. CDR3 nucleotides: TGTGCCAGCAGTTACGGAACAGGGGGGAACACTGAAGCTTTCTTT. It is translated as CASSYGTGGNTEAFF.

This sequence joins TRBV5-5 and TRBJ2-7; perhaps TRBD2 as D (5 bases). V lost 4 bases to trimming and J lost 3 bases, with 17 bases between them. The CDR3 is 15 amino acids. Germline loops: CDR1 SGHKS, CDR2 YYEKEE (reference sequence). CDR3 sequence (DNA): TGTGCCAGCAGCCTTCTAGCAGAAGCTCACTACGAGCAGTACTTC. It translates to CASSLLAEAHYEQYF.

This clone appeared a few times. CDR3 amino acids: CASSLGSLNYNEQFF. In DNA, the CDR3 is TGTGCCAGCAGCCTGGGCTCCCTTAATTACAATGAGCAGTTCTTC. The gene calls are TRBV7-3 and TRBJ2-1; D gene uncertain. The CDR3 totals 15 residues. CDR1 and CDR2 from the germline V gene are SGHTA and FQGTGA. V dropped 5 bases and J dropped 4 bases, with 15 bases sitting between them.

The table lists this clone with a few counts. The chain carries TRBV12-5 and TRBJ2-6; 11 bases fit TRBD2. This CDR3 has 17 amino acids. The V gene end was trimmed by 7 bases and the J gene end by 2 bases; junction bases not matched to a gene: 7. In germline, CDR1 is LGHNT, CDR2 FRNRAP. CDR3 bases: TGTGCTAGTGCCCCTACTAGCGGGAGAACTGGGGCCAACGTCCTGACTTTC. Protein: CASAPTSGRTGANVLTF.

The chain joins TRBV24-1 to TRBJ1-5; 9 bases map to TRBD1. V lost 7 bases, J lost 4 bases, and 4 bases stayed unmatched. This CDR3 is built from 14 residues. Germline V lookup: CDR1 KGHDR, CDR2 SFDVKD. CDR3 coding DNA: TGTGCCACCAGCGGACAGGGGAGGAATCAGCCCCAGCATTTT. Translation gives CATSGQGRNQPQHF.

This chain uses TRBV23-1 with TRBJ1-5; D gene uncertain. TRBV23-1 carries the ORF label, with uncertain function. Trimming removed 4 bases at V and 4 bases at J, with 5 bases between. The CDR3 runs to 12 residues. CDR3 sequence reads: CASSRVNQPQHF. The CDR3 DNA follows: TGCGCCAGCAGTCGAGTTAATCAGCCCCAGCATTTT.